One sample yielded the 30 T cell receptor beta chains listed below, sequenced in a study of regulatory T cells in long-lasting Graves disease. Specified time point: newly diagnosed GD, antithyroid drugs for less than 3 months. With RNA extracted from PBMCs as input, the TCR library was made. According to the study, TCR beta libraries were built with iRepertoire HTBI primers and CDR3-region Arm-PCR. MiXCR was run by TCRdb on the multiplex PCR reads, yielding one entry per CDR3 protein. The sample includes 500,000 to 700,000 distinct CDR3 sequences, roughly 16% seen only once; the top ten take about 17%. These data were also filed under a second study, of T cells in Graves' hyperthyroidism and ophthalmopathy.

The sequencing used peripheral blood mononuclear cells (PBMCs), collected at new diagnosis, from a patient treated with antithyroid drugs. The receptors were sampled from a woman aged 25-40 years with Graves disease.

This clonotype was counted a few times. The J gene is TRBJ1-4, the V gene TRBV7-8; TRBD1 matches 8 bases. This CDR3 comprises 15 residues. CDR1 is SGHVS, CDR2 FQNEAQ, per germline. Trimming removed 5 bases from V and 5 bases from J; junction bases left unmatched: 7. The DNA of the CDR3 is TGTGCCAGCAGCCCAGGGGGCGGCGTGAATGAAAAACTGTTTTTT. Translation: CASSPGGGVNEKLFF.

In this sample, this clonotype turned up many times. CDR3 amino acids: CASSSVRTNEQYF. The CDR3 nucleotides read TGTGCCAGCAGCTCCGTACGAACCAACGAGCAGTACTTC. The chain carries TRBV7-2 and TRBJ2-7, with D hard to call. This CDR3 region has 13 residues. Per germline, CDR1 SGHTA and CDR2 FQGNSA. Trimming shortened V by 4 bases and J by 5 bases, and 12 bases separated the two germline ends. The full variable domain, completed using reference TRBV7-2 and TRBJ2-7, is GAGVSQSPSNKVTEKGKDVELRCDPISGHTALYWYRQSLGQGLEFLIYFQGNSAPDKSGLPSDRFSAERTGGSVSTLTIQRTQQEDSAVYLCASSSVRTNEQYFGPGTRLTVT.

This clonotype was found many times. The gene calls are TRBV15 and TRBJ2-5; possibly TRBD2 for D (6 bases). Per the germline V gene, CDR1 is LNHNV and CDR2 is YYDKDF (reference sequence). The CDR3 loop spans 15 amino acids. Trimming removed 0 bases at V and 4 bases at J, with 12 bases between. This CDR3 reads CATSRDMMGGETQYF. CDR3 nucleotides: TGTGCCACCAGCAGAGATATGATGGGGGGAGAGACCCAGTACTTC.

The table lists this clonotype with a few counts. This chain links TRBV3-1 with TRBJ2-6; D possibly corresponds to TRBD2 (6 bases). The V gene lost 0 bases and the J gene lost 2 bases, with 17 bases spanning the gap. The CDR3 consists of 19 residues. The germline gives CDR1 LGHDT, CDR2 YNNKEL (reference sequence). CDR3 protein: CASSQDAAREWAGANVLTF. In DNA, the CDR3 is TGTGCCAGCAGCCAAGATGCGGCCCGGGAGTGGGCTGGGGCCAACGTCCTGACTTTC.

The V call is TRBV19, the J call TRBJ2-1; 10 bases map to TRBD1. Germline V CDR1 and CDR2: LNHDA, SQIVND (reference sequence). V trimming: 5 bases; J trimming: 3 bases; junction bases outside the gene matches: 4. The CDR3 runs to 15 residues. The CDR3 sequence: CASSLGQGIYNEQFF. CDR3 nucleotides: TGTGCCAGTAGTTTGGGACAGGGGATCTACAATGAGCAGTTCTTC.

This clonotype was detected only a few times. The chain links TRBV5-4 to TRBJ1-6; a weak D match, TRBD1 (5 bases). Trimming removed 4 bases from V and 9 bases from J, with 17 bases in between. This CDR3 has 15 amino acids. CDR1 is SGHNT and CDR2 is YYREEE in the germline V gene (reference sequence). The CDR3 sequence: CASSGSTADSSPLHF. The DNA for the CDR3 is TGTGCCAGCAGCGGCTCGACAGCCGACTCTTCACCCCTCCACTTT.

Many counts were recorded for this clonotype. This sequence joins TRBV6-1 and TRBJ2-1; 8 positions match TRBD1. After removal of 6 bases from V and 6 bases from J, the junction contained 25 bases not matched to a gene. This CDR3 contains 20 residues. The germline V gene encodes CDR1 MNHNS and CDR2 SASEGT. CDR3 coding DNA: TGTGCCAGCAGCCGCTGGGGACAGGCCTTGGACATCGGTTGGGGCAATGAGCAGTTCTTC. Protein: CASSRWGQALDIGWGNEQFF.

A few counts support this clonotype. This chain links TRBV11-2 with TRBJ2-4; 9 bases map to TRBD1. The CDR3 extends over 15 amino acids. The germline V gene encodes CDR1 SGHAT and CDR2 FQNNGV. V was pared by 5 bases and J by 2 bases, with 4 bases of the junction left unmatched. The CDR3 sequence is CASSPQGASKNIQYF. The CDR3 DNA reads TGTGCCAGCAGCCCACAGGGGGCCTCCAAAAACATTCAGTACTTC.

This clonotype was seen ten or more times. The J gene is TRBJ2-5, the V gene TRBV7-2, with D possibly being TRBD2 (6 bases). Germline loops: CDR1 SGHTA, CDR2 FQGNSA. V lost 2 bases and J lost 5, with 18 bases in between. This CDR3 is built from 16 residues. The CDR3 DNA reads TGTGCCAGCAGCTTATGGTTTAGGACGGGAGAGGAGACCCAGTACTTC. Translating it yields CASSLWFRTGEETQYF.

The CDR3 is CSARGEGGYNQPQHF. The DNA for the CDR3 is TGCAGTGCTAGAGGCGAGGGGGGATACAATCAGCCCCAGCATTTT. The chain joins TRBV20-1 to TRBJ1-5, with D maybe TRBD1 (6 bases). The germline V and J ends were trimmed by 1 base and 3 bases, with 13 bases remaining between them. This CDR3 region has 15 residues. The V gene's germline CDR1 is DFQATT and CDR2 SNEGSKA (reference sequence).

The sample holds many counts of this clonotype. V is TRBV6-1 and J is TRBJ2-7; TRBD1 agrees at 9 bases. V was pared by 6 bases and J by 3 bases, with 9 bases of the junction left unmatched. The germline V gene has CDR1 MNHNS and CDR2 SASEGT. This CDR3 contains 15 residues. The CDR3 DNA reads as TGTGCCAGCAGGCGAACCGGGACAGGGATCTACGAGCAGTACTTC. This sequence encodes CASRRTGTGIYEQYF.

This clonotype was observed at least ten times. The chain joins TRBV7-3 to TRBJ2-5, with TRBD2 identical over 8 bases. The V gene end was trimmed by 6 bases and the J gene end by 0 bases; junction bases not matched to a gene: 6. Per germline, CDR1 SGHTA and CDR2 FQGTGA. The CDR3 extends over 15 amino acids. The CDR3 nucleotides are TGTGCCAGCAGTTTCCGGGGGGGCTACCAAGAGACCCAGTACTTC. It encodes CASSFRGGYQETQYF.

The chain has TRBV7-9 and TRBJ2-1; 7 bases match TRBD2. Trimming removed 5 bases from V and 9 bases from J; junction bases left unmatched: 4. The germline V gene encodes CDR1 SEHNR and CDR2 FQNEAQ (reference sequence). CDR3 length: 12 residues. CDR3 bases: TGTGCCAGCAGCAAGACGGGGGGTGAGCAGTTCTTC. Its translation is CASSKTGGEQFF.

The rearrangement joins TRBV20-1 to TRBJ2-1, with 9 positions matching TRBD2. The closer fit of TRBJ2-7 to the DNA end suggests the J call may be wrong. The CDR3 runs 13 residues. Germline V gene sequence: CDR1 DFQATT, CDR2 SNEGSKA (reference sequence). CDR3 coding DNA: TGCAGTGCTCCACCTAGAGCGGGAGGAGGGCAGTACTTC. Its translation: CSAPPRAGGGQYF.

The rearrangement uses TRBV27 and TRBJ2-3; no clear D. This CDR3 contains 13 residues. V lost 1 base and J lost 5, with 7 bases in between. CDR1 is MNHEY and CDR2 is SMNVEV in the germline V gene (reference sequence). This chain's CDR3 is CASSLLGGDTQYF. The CDR3, as DNA: TGTGCCAGCAGTTTATTAGGTGGAGATACGCAGTATTTT.

This clonotype occurred a few times. The gene calls are TRBV11-2 and TRBJ2-6, with 8 bases identical to TRBD2. CDR3 length: 16 residues. V lost 5 bases to trimming and J lost 2 bases; unmatched junction nucleotides: 5. Germline assignment: CDR1 SGHAT and CDR2 FQNNGV. CDR3 DNA: TGTGCCAGCAGCCATCGGGGGGGGCCTGGGGCCAACGTCCTGACTTTC. This encodes CASSHRGGPGANVLTF.

In its sample, this clonotype was seen many times. This chain joins TRBV7-3 and TRBJ2-5; D may be TRBD2 (5 bases). The germline CDR1 and CDR2 sequences are SGHTA and FQGTGA. V was cut by 4 bases and J by 1 base, with 10 bases left in between. The CDR3 covers 14 residues. CDR3 sequence reads: CASSSFGSQETQYF. The DNA of the CDR3 is TGTGCCAGCAGCTCTTTTGGGAGCCAAGAGACCCAGTACTTC.

V is TRBV2 and J is TRBJ1-5, with D possibly matching TRBD1 (6 bases). The CDR3 runs to 15 residues. Germline-derived CDR1 and CDR2 are SNHLY and FYNNEI. The germline V and J ends were trimmed by 8 bases and 0 bases, with 14 bases remaining between them. This CDR3 is CASSPDSNSNQPQHF. CDR3 in DNA: TGTGCCAGCTCCCCGGACAGCAATAGCAATCAGCCCCAGCATTTT.

V usage is TRBV28 and J usage is TRBJ1-2; D perhaps matches TRBD1 (5 bases). V lost 6 bases and J lost 1, with 18 bases in between. CDR1 is MDHEN and CDR2 is SYDVKM in the germline V gene. The CDR3 extends over 16 amino acids. CDR3 nucleotide sequence: TGTGCCAGCAGCCTGGGCGGGGCCGGTCTTAACTATGGCTACACCTTC. This sequence encodes CASSLGGAGLNYGYTF.

At least ten counts were recorded for this clonotype. The gene calls are TRBV9 and TRBJ1-2; no clear D gene. Trimming took 3 bases from V and 7 from J, leaving 13 bases between them. The CDR3 has 13 amino acids. Germline V CDR1 and CDR2: SGDLS, YYNGEE. This chain's CDR3 is CASSADGYRGYTF. In DNA form, the CDR3 reads TGTGCCAGCAGCGCGGACGGATATCGTGGCTACACCTTC. Full variable domain (missing parts from reference TRBV9 and TRBJ1-2): DSGVTQTPKHLITATGQRVTLRCSPRSGDLSVYWYQQSLDQGLQFLIQYYNGEERAKGNILERFSAQQFPDLHSELNLSSLELGDSALYFCASSADGYRGYTFGSGTRLTVV.

This clonotype was seen many times. The gene calls are TRBV11-2 and TRBJ1-6; D is perhaps TRBD1 (5 bases). This CDR3 contains 14 residues. V lost 5 bases and J lost 7, with 12 bases in between. Germline loops: CDR1 SGHAT, CDR2 FQNNGV. CDR3 coding DNA: TGTGCCAGCAGCACGGGACGGACAAATTCACCCCTCCACTTT. It yields the protein CASSTGRTNSPLHF.

The rearrangement links TRBV20-1 to TRBJ2-3; D is possibly TRBD2 (6 bases). This CDR3 spans 15 amino acids. CDR1 and CDR2 from the germline V gene are DFQATT and SNEGSKA (reference sequence). Trimming shortened V by 0 bases and J by 3 bases, and 13 bases separated the two germline ends. In DNA form, the CDR3 reads TGCAGTGCTAGAGATACCCGGAGGGGAACAGATACGCAGTATTTT. Translation: CSARDTRRGTDTQYF.

This clonotype was counted only a few times. The CDR3 sequence: CASSLGLWDKRNIQYF. The CDR3 DNA sequence: TGCGCCAGCAGCTTGGGTCTTTGGGACAAGAGGAACATTCAGTACTTC. The V and J genes are TRBV5-1 and TRBJ2-4, with D possibly matching TRBD1 (6 bases). V was cut by 0 bases and J by 7 bases, with 17 bases left in between. CDR1 is SGHRS and CDR2 is YFSETQ in the germline V gene. The CDR3 is made up of 16 amino acids.

This clonotype was picked up a small number of times. The rearrangement links TRBV5-1 to TRBJ1-2, with D perhaps TRBD1 (6 bases). V was clipped by 1 base and J by 2 bases, with 12 bases between them. The CDR3 sequence is 15 residues long. Germline V gives CDR1 SGHRS, CDR2 YFSETQ. This chain's CDR3 is CASSLYWGQNYGYTF. The CDR3 DNA sequence: TGCGCCAGCAGCTTGTATTGGGGGCAGAACTATGGCTACACCTTC.

This clonotype was observed many times. V usage is TRBV6-1 and J usage is TRBJ1-1; weak D call: TRBD1 (6 bases). Trimming took off 7 bases at V and 2 bases at J, with 17 bases between the two ends. Germline CDR1 and CDR2: MNHNS and SASEGT. This CDR3 is built from 15 residues. In DNA form, the CDR3 reads TGTGCCAGCATCCCGGCGGGGGCGGGCAACACTGAAGCTTTCTTT. This codes for CASIPAGAGNTEAFF.

This clonotype was picked up many times. The CDR3 loop reads CSARDADRGIDTQYF. As DNA, the CDR3 is TGCAGTGCTAGAGATGCGGACAGGGGCATAGATACGCAGTATTTT. The chain carries TRBV20-1 and TRBJ2-3; 9 bases map to TRBD1. This CDR3 is 15 amino acids long. The germline V gene encodes CDR1 DFQATT and CDR2 SNEGSKA (reference sequence). V gave up 0 bases and J gave up 5 bases; unmatched junction bases: 6.

This clonotype has at least ten counts. The chain joins TRBV12-3 or TRBV12-4 to TRBJ2-7; D gene ambiguous. V gave up 3 bases and J gave up 6 bases, with 12 bases separating them. The CDR3 consists of 13 residues. In DNA form, the CDR3 reads TGTGCCAGCAGTTTCCTCCCCCCTGGCGAGCAGTACTTC. Translation gives CASSFLPPGEQYF.

This clonotype occurred a few times. The gene calls are TRBV3-1 and TRBJ1-6, with a weak D call TRBD1 (5 bases). CDR3 length: 18 residues. Trimming shortened V by 4 bases and J by 0 bases, and 16 bases separated the two germline ends. Germline V gene lookup returns CDR1 LGHDT and CDR2 YNNKEL (reference sequence). CDR3 coding DNA: TGTGCCAGCAGCCCGAGAGAGAGGACATACTCCTATAATTCACCCCTCCACTTT. It codes for CASSPRERTYSYNSPLHF.

Ten or more counts support this clonotype. The chain recombines TRBV3-1 with TRBJ1-1; D is unclear. The CDR3 contains 13 residues. CDR1 LGHDT and CDR2 YNNKEL come from the germline V gene (reference sequence). V lost 1 base and J lost 1, with 4 bases in between. Here the CDR3 DNA reads TGTGCCAGCAGCCAAGGGGAGAACACTGAAGCTTTCTTT. Translating it yields CASSQGENTEAFF.

A few counts support this clonotype. The V gene is TRBV19, the J gene TRBJ1-6; 8 bases line up with TRBD1. This CDR3 spans 15 amino acids. Germline V gene data show CDR1 as LNHDA and CDR2 as SQIVND (reference sequence). The trim removed 5 bases at V and 7 bases at J, leaving 7 bases unmatched. The CDR3 region is CASSSGQAVNSPLHF. The CDR3 bases are TGTGCCAGTAGTTCGGGACAGGCGGTAAATTCACCCCTCCACTTT.